This T cell receptor (beta chain) was documented in a study of cytomegalovirus exposure and HLA in healthy donors. Germline-derived CDR1 and CDR2 are SGDLS and YYNGEE. Unmatched junction bases numbered 4, after V lost 3 bases and J lost 5 bases. This CDR3 is built from 14 residues. Study-wide points: In vitro assays verified that a few CMV-associated chains recognized CMV antigens specifically.

As to this clone: What it recognizes is unknown.

The method was immunoSEQ multiplex PCR; TCRdb's version includes in-frame clones alone and lacks a portion of them. The sample includes about 160,000 clones, 90% to 97% of them seen just once. The rearrangement uses TRBV9 and TRBJ2-5, with 10 bases identical to TRBD1. This clonotype was sampled from a woman under 30 in good health and CMV-seronegative. The sequencing sample was made of PBMCs. CDR3 loop: CASSETDRGETQYF. In nucleotides, the CDR3 is TGTGCCAGCAGCGAGACGGACAGGGGGGAGACCCAGTACTTC.